This TCR beta chain was identified in a study of technical replicates of blood from several donors. Assay used: immunoSEQ multiplex PCR; TCRdb lists only in-frame clones, some missing. The sample records 79,000 or so clones, about nine tenths being singletons. The clonotype comes from a human donor in good health. Material for sequencing was T cells isolated from PBMCs.

CDR3 DNA: TGTGCCTGGAGAAGGACAGGAATCTACGAGCAGTACTTC. It is translated as CAWRRTGIYEQYF. V is TRBV30 and J is TRBJ2-7; 7 bases fit TRBD1. V shed 3 bases, J shed 3 bases, and the junction held 5 bases outside the gene matches. The CDR3 totals 13 residues. CDR1 and CDR2 from the germline V gene are GTSNPN and SVGIG (reference sequence).